The 28 T cell receptor beta chains in this list originate from one sample, sequenced in a study of Graves' ophthalmopathy and Graves' hyperthyroidism. For repertoire sequencing, the TCR beta CDR3 regions were amplified from RNA transcripts. First-round RT-PCR used HTBI primers; second-round multiplex PCR followed. From the multiplex PCR reads, TCRdb called clonotypes with MiXCR, one entry per CDR3 protein. Of over a million distinct CDR3 sequences listed, about 38% are singletons. The specimen was peripheral blood or thyroid tissue (not recorded which). The receptors shown here come from an adult man with Graves' hyperthyroidism.

This clonotype was observed a handful of times. The chain employs TRBV5-8 and TRBJ2-7; TRBD1 aligns across 8 bases. The germline CDR1 and CDR2 sequences are SGHTS and YDEGEE. The length of the CDR3 is 16 residues. J was trimmed by 6 bases and V by 4 bases; bases with no gene match: 15. The DNA of the CDR3 is TGTGCCAGCAGCCCACCACCGGGACAGGAGGGCGCCGAGCAGTACTTC. It encodes CASSPPPGQEGAEQYF.

This clonotype was seen a few times. This sequence is one base from a far larger clone and is likely a read error. The genes are TRBV12-3 or TRBV12-4 and TRBJ2-5; TRBD2 matches at 10 bases. CDR3 length equals 14 residues. V was pared by 5 bases and J by 4 bases, with 4 bases of the junction left unmatched. Written as DNA, the CDR3 is TGTGCCAGCAGTCCCGGACTAGCGGCAGAGACCCAGTACTTC. Its translation is CASSPGLAAETQYF.

This clonotype was observed at least ten times. The V gene is TRBV6-1, the J gene TRBJ1-2; D remains ambiguous. Germline CDR1 MNHNS, CDR2 SASEGT. The CDR3 runs to 13 residues. Trimming took off 5 bases at V and 4 bases at J, with 11 bases between the two ends. This CDR3 reads CASSSTSLYGYTF. The CDR3 DNA is TGTGCCAGCAGTTCGACTAGTCTCTATGGCTACACCTTC.

This clonotype was seen repeatedly, ten times or more. This sequence may be a read error, since a much larger clone differs from it by one base. The chain joins TRBV3-1 to TRBJ2-5; D ambiguous. The CDR3 sequence is 11 residues long. Trimming removed 0 bases at V and 7 bases at J, with 3 bases between. Per the germline V gene, CDR1 is LGHDT and CDR2 is YNNKEL (reference sequence). The DNA of the CDR3 is TGTGCCAGCAGCCAAGAAGGGACCCAGTACTTC. Translated: CASSQEGTQYF.

The CDR3 DNA is TGTGCCAGCAGCTCGGCGGGACAGGCCAATTCACCCCTCCACTTT. Protein: CASSSAGQANSPLHF. The rearrangement uses TRBV2 and TRBJ1-6, with 8 bases lining up with TRBD1. With 6 bases clipped from V and 7 bases from J, the junction kept 8 bases outside the gene matches. This CDR3 spans 15 amino acids. Germline values: CDR1 SNHLY, CDR2 FYNNEI. The variable domain in full, completed from reference TRBV2 and TRBJ1-6, reads EPEVTQTPSHQVTQMGQEVILRCVPISNHLYFYWYRQILGQKVEFLVSFYNNEISEKSEIFDDQFSVERPDGSNFTLKIRSTKLEDSAMYFCASSSAGQANSPLHFGNGTRLTVT.

The chain combines TRBV20-1 with TRBJ2-7, with 7 bases lining up with TRBD1. V dropped 5 bases and J dropped 10; count of bases not matched to a gene: 11. CDR3 length: 12 amino acids. The V gene's germline CDR1 is DFQATT and CDR2 SNEGSKA (reference sequence). The CDR3: CSAFTQGYGQYF. CDR3 DNA: TGCAGTGCTTTTACACAGGGGTATGGACAGTACTTC.

The rearrangement uses TRBV25-1 and TRBJ2-5; D possibly corresponds to TRBD1 (9 bases). The CDR3 is made up of 17 amino acids. V lost 6 bases, J lost 5 bases, and 25 bases lay in between. Germline V gene sequence: CDR1 MGHDK, CDR2 SYGVNS. In DNA, the CDR3 is TGTGCCAGCAGCGTAGAGACAGGGGGACTAGTCGGCGAGACCCAGTACTTC. It is translated as CASSVETGGLVGETQYF. Filled out from reference TRBV25-1 and TRBJ2-5, the complete variable domain reads EADIYQTPRYLVIGTGKKITLECSQTMGHDKMYWYQQDPGMELHLIHYSYGVNSTEKGDLSSESTVSRIRTEHFPLTLESARPSHTSQYLCASSVETGGLVGETQYFGPGTRLLVL.

This clonotype was observed a handful of times. Germline and junction disagree at one end, which may indicate a read error. The chain couples TRBV7-2 to TRBJ2-3; possibly TRBD2 for D (5 bases). This CDR3 comprises 12 residues. CDR1 is SGHTA and CDR2 is FQGNSA in the germline V gene. The CDR3 DNA sequence: TGTGCCAGCAGCCTAGCCCCTCCCACGCAGTATTTT. Amino acids: CASSLAPPTQYF.

This clonotype was recorded at least ten times. V gene TRBV14 combines with J gene TRBJ1-1; 9 bases fit TRBD1. This CDR3 contains 18 residues. Trimming removed 1 base from V and 0 bases from J; junction bases left unmatched: 9. The germline V gene has CDR1 SGHDN and CDR2 FVKESK. CDR3 amino acids: CASSQGTGTGIMNTEAFF. The CDR3 DNA reads as TGTGCCAGCAGCCAAGGCACCGGGACAGGGATCATGAACACTGAAGCTTTCTTT.

This clonotype showed up many times. J is TRBJ2-5 and V is TRBV7-9; D possibly corresponds to TRBD1 (5 bases). V lost 5 bases and J lost 0, with 13 bases in between. Germline CDR1 SEHNR, CDR2 FQNEAQ (reference sequence). This CDR3 is built from 15 residues. CDR3 DNA sequence: TGTGCCAGCAGCCATGGACAAACGTACCAAGAGACCCAGTACTTC. Translating gives CASSHGQTYQETQYF. The full variable domain, with the rest looked up from reference TRBV7-9 and TRBJ2-5, is DTGVSQNPRHKITKRGQNVTFRCDPISEHNRLYWYRQTLGQGPEFLTYFQNEAQLEKSRLLSDRFSAERPKGSFSTLEIQRTEQGDSAMYLCASSHGQTYQETQYFGPGTRLLVL.

As to this clonotype: This CDR3 is missing its conserved last phenylalanine or tryptophan, likely due to a read error. The V call is TRBV7-9, the J call TRBJ1-5, with 9 bases aligning to TRBD1. V lost 3 bases to trimming and J lost 5 bases; unmatched junction nucleotides: 2. The CDR3 is 14 amino acids. Germline assignment: CDR1 SEHNR and CDR2 FQNEAQ (reference sequence). CDR3 region: CASSFGQGYQPQHG. DNA of the CDR3: TGTGCCAGCAGCTTCGGACAGGGGTATCAGCCCCAGCATGGT.

There are many counts of this clonotype. The rearrangement uses TRBV29-1 and TRBJ1-1, with 7 bases fitting TRBD1. The CDR3 totals 16 residues. V lost 6 bases and J lost 2; bases outside the gene matches: 15. Germline CDR1 is SQVTM and CDR2 is ANQGSEA. The CDR3 bases are TGCAGCGTGAGGGATGGCCGAGGAGGGGGCAACACTGAAGCTTTCTTT. Its translation is CSVRDGRGGGNTEAFF.

The rearrangement links TRBV11-2 to TRBJ1-6; 8 nucleotides align to TRBD1. Germline-derived CDR1 and CDR2 are SGHAT and FQNNGV. This CDR3 is 13 amino acids long. J was trimmed by 9 bases and V by 6 bases; bases with no gene match: 4. CDR3 bases: TGTGCCAGCAGGGCCGGGACAGGTTCACCCCTCCACTTT. Its translation: CASRAGTGSPLHF. Complete variable domain (other parts from reference TRBV11-2 and TRBJ1-6): EAGVAQSPRYKIIEKRQSVAFWCNPISGHATLYWYQQILGQGPKLLIQFQNNGVVDDSQLPKDRFSAERLKGVDSTLKIQPAKLEDSAVYLCASRAGTGSPLHFGNGTRLTVT.

This clonotype has a count of ten or more. V gene TRBV7-2 combines with J gene TRBJ1-5; a possible D gene is TRBD1 (6 bases). V was shortened by 5 bases and J by 9 bases, with 11 bases between the two germline ends. The CDR3 sequence is 12 residues long. Germline-derived CDR1 and CDR2 are SGHTA and FQGNSA. CDR3 nucleotides: TGTGCCAGCAGCCGTAGGGGGGGGCCCCAGCATTTT. Residues: CASSRRGGPQHF. The whole variable domain, remainder taken from reference TRBV7-2 and TRBJ1-5, is GAGVSQSPSNKVTEKGKDVELRCDPISGHTALYWYRQSLGQGLEFLIYFQGNSAPDKSGLPSDRFSAERTGGSVSTLTIQRTQQEDSAVYLCASSRRGGPQHFGDGTRLSIL.

J is TRBJ1-1 and V is TRBV7-9; no clear D gene. Germline lookup yields CDR1 SEHNR and CDR2 FQNEAQ (reference sequence). V was cut by 7 bases and J by 7 bases, with 19 bases left in between. The CDR3 has 14 residues. The CDR3 sequence is CASTLPDGSNEAFF. As DNA, the CDR3 is TGTGCCAGCACCCTCCCGGACGGTTCTAATGAAGCTTTCTTT.

This clonotype occurred many times. J is TRBJ1-5 and V is TRBV7-2; 8 bases agree with TRBD1. Germline V lookup: CDR1 SGHTA, CDR2 FQGNSA. The CDR3 consists of 15 residues. The ends lost 5 bases at V and 5 bases at J; junction bases unmatched: 8. The CDR3 bases are TGTGCCAGCAGCCTCGACAGGGGATGGGATCAGCCCCAGCATTTT. This translates into CASSLDRGWDQPQHF. Drawing the rest from reference TRBV7-2 and TRBJ1-5, the complete variable domain is GAGVSQSPSNKVTEKGKDVELRCDPISGHTALYWYRQSLGQGLEFLIYFQGNSAPDKSGLPSDRFSAERTGGSVSTLTIQRTQQEDSAVYLCASSLDRGWDQPQHFGDGTRLSIL.

This clonotype has at least ten counts. This rearrangement joins TRBV7-8 to TRBJ2-7; D gene unclear. The CDR3 consists of 14 residues. Germline assignment: CDR1 SGHVS and CDR2 FQNEAQ. With 5 bases removed from V and 6 bases from J, the gap between germline ends came to 17 bases. The CDR3 spells CASSPTLTGFEQYF. DNA for the CDR3: TGTGCCAGCAGCCCCACTCTAACTGGGTTCGAGCAGTACTTC.

As for this clonotype: A read error may explain this, as a much larger clone is one base away. It is likely a read error, because the conserved phenylalanine at the end of the CDR3 is missing. The rearrangement joins TRBV9 to TRBJ1-6; 8 nucleotides agree with TRBD1. The J segment lost 3 bases and the V segment lost 7 bases, leaving 6 bases of the junction unmatched. Looked up from germline, CDR1 is SGDLS and CDR2 is YYNGEE. There are 15 residues in the CDR3. The CDR3 bases are TGTGCCAGCGCAAAGACAGGGGACTATAATTCACCCCTCCACCTT. It codes for CASAKTGDYNSPLHL.

In its sample, this clonotype was seen many times. The chain has TRBV12-3 or TRBV12-4 and TRBJ2-2; D may be TRBD1 (6 bases). The CDR3 has 11 amino acids. The germline V and J ends were trimmed by 7 bases and 6 bases, with 6 bases remaining between them. The CDR3 loop is CASTGAGELFF. DNA for the CDR3: TGTGCCAGCACAGGGGCCGGGGAGCTGTTTTTT.

In its sample, this clonotype was seen a few times. V and J are TRBV7-9 and TRBJ1-2, with unresolved D. The CDR3 sequence is 12 residues long. The germline CDR1 and CDR2 sequences are SEHNR and FQNEAQ (reference sequence). V was cut by 1 base and J by 7 bases, with 7 bases left in between. The CDR3 nucleotides are TGTGCCAGCAGCTTAGAAGTTGGTGGCTACACCTTC. The encoded protein is CASSLEVGGYTF.

The table lists this clonotype with many counts. As DNA, the CDR3 is TGTGCCAGCAGTTACCGTTTCGAGTCACCCCTCCACTTT. This codes for CASSYRFESPLHF. This rearrangement joins TRBV6-5 to TRBJ1-6; the D is unclear. Trimming removed 2 bases from V and 10 bases from J, with 9 bases in between. This CDR3 contains 13 residues. Germline V gene lookup returns CDR1 MNHEY and CDR2 SVGAGI.

V gene TRBV9 combines with J gene TRBJ1-5; D is unclear. The CDR3 has 17 amino acids. V was trimmed by 0 bases and J by 11 bases, leaving 24 bases between them. The V gene's germline CDR1 is SGDLS and CDR2 YYNGEE. CDR3: CASSVAPWGTDQETQHF. In DNA form, the CDR3 reads TGTGCCAGCAGCGTAGCTCCCTGGGGAACCGATCAAGAGACCCAGCATTTT.

The chain joins TRBV19 to TRBJ2-7, with 7 bases that match TRBD1. With 5 bases clipped from V and 3 bases from J, the junction kept 7 bases outside the gene matches. Germline-derived CDR1 and CDR2 are LNHDA and SQIVND (reference sequence). The CDR3 sequence is 14 residues long. CDR3 nucleotide sequence: TGTGCCAGTAGTCCCTGGGACAGCGACTACGAGCAGTACTTC. Its translation is CASSPWDSDYEQYF.

This rearrangement joins TRBV5-1 to TRBJ1-1, with D perhaps TRBD1 (5 bases). CDR3 length: 14 residues. CDR1 is SGHRS and CDR2 is YFSETQ in the germline V gene. Trimming shortened V by 5 bases and J by 9 bases, and 20 bases separated the two germline ends. The CDR3 DNA reads as TGCGCCAGCAGTACCTGGGGGGATCTGTCGAAAGCTTTCTTT. Amino acids: CASSTWGDLSKAFF.

This chain connects TRBV11-2 to TRBJ2-7; the match to TRBD1 covers 10 bases. With 1 base clipped from V and 3 bases from J, the junction kept 9 bases outside the gene matches. CDR3 size: 17 residues. Germline V CDR1 and CDR2: SGHAT, FQNNGV. The CDR3 sequence: CASSLAPGQGISYEQYF. Written as DNA, the CDR3 is TGTGCCAGCAGCTTAGCTCCGGGACAGGGGATTAGCTACGAGCAGTACTTC.

This clonotype was seen repeatedly, ten times or more. J is TRBJ2-2 and V is TRBV29-1; 10 bases align to TRBD2. J gave up 7 bases and V 6 bases, and 5 bases lay outside the gene matches. CDR3 size: 13 residues. Germline-derived CDR1 and CDR2 are SQVTM and ANQGSEA. DNA for the CDR3: TGCAGCGTCAAGGGACTAGCGCTCGGGGAGCTGTTTTTT. This gives the protein CSVKGLALGELFF.

This clonotype was counted at least ten times. This chain joins TRBV29-1 and TRBJ2-2; the match to TRBD1 covers 10 bases. Looked up from germline, CDR1 is SQVTM and CDR2 is ANQGSEA. CDR3 length equals 13 residues. V gave up 7 bases and J gave up 5 bases; unmatched junction bases: 4. The chain's CDR3 is CSARQGATGELFF. CDR3 bases: TGCAGCGCCAGACAGGGGGCTACCGGGGAGCTGTTTTTT.

This clonotype came up a few times. The CDR3 DNA reads TGTGCCAGCAGTGACTCACCGGGAGCGAACACCGGGGAGCTGTTTTTT. It is translated as CASSDSPGANTGELFF. The chain carries TRBV6-4 and TRBJ2-2; the D gene is possibly TRBD2 (6 bases). Germline CDR1 reads MRHNA; CDR2 reads SNTAGT. There are 16 residues in the CDR3. Trimming removed 0 bases at V and 0 bases at J, with 8 bases between.